This TCR beta chain was sequenced in a study of blood T cell repertoires in COVID-19. The data were produced by immunoSEQ multiplex PCR, yet TCRdb's version contains in-frame clones alone and is incomplete. The data hold roughly 41,000 clones, with roughly four fifths observed a single time. J gave up 12 bases and V 5 bases, and 7 bases lay outside the gene matches. This CDR3 region has 13 residues. Germline-derived CDR1 and CDR2 are MNHNY and SVGAGI (reference sequence). The chain links TRBV6-6 to TRBJ1-4, with 9 bases lining up with TRBD1. Input material: peripheral blood. The clonotype originates from a woman over 75 with acute or convalescent COVID-19. In DNA, the CDR3 is TGTGCCAGCAGTAGGACAGGGGTTGGAGAACTGTTTTTT. Its translation is CASSRTGVGELFF.